The T cell receptor (beta chain) described here comes from a study of blood T cells in healthy people across ages. Primed by a sample-barcoded 5' primer and a J-beta primer mix, a second PCR proceeded for about 6 to 11 cycles. TCRdb reprocessed the 5' RACE reads with MiXCR, giving one entry per CDR3 protein. The top ten hold roughly 6.3% of the sample, which has 1.2 million to 1.5 million distinct CDR3 sequences, roughly 60% seen once. J lost 7 bases, V lost 4 bases, and 11 bases had no gene match. The CDR3 extends over 15 amino acids. Germline CDR1 SGHAT, CDR2 FQNNGV. Drawn from each donor were roughly 10 milliliters of peripheral blood. Every sample gave at least 5 micrograms of total RNA when it was extracted.

Sequences were obtained from blood. This clonotype originated in a man aged 18 to 30 in good health. The chain couples TRBV11-2 to TRBJ1-2; TRBD1 matches at 8 bases. The CDR3 DNA follows: TGTGCCAGCAGCTCGCCGCGGACAGGGATGAGTGGCTACACCTTC. Its translation is CASSSPRTGMSGYTF.